The sequence of this T cell receptor beta chain was determined in a study of blood T cell repertoires in COVID-19. The CDR3 has 15 residues. Trimming removed 1 base at V and 3 bases at J, with 10 bases between. Germline CDR1 and CDR2: MGHRA and YSYEKL. Sequencing was performed with immunoSEQ multiplex PCR; in TCRdb, only in-frame clones are kept and a portion is missing. The data show approximately 260,000 clones, more than 65% seen once. The chain links TRBV4-1 to TRBJ1-5; the D is unclear. The receptor was isolated from a woman aged 40-49 years with active or convalescent COVID-19. The specimen sequenced was peripheral blood. The CDR3: CASSQVMEPNQPQHF. In nucleotides, the CDR3 is TGCGCCAGCAGCCAAGTAATGGAGCCCAATCAGCCCCAGCATTTT.